This T cell receptor beta chain stems from a study of T-cell memory formation after mild COVID-19 (dated by TCRdb to 2020 to 2023). Background for the entire study: Most TCR sequence clusters were specific to one of the two donors. Longitudinal TCRalpha and TCRbeta repertoire sequencing tracked T-cell clones expanding and contracting after mild COVID-19 in a couple of donors. Two young, previously healthy adult volunteers made up the cohort, one male and one female.

There are many counts of this clonotype. No cognate antigen has been identified for it. No base quality values were provided; no much bigger clone lies one nucleotide off. Here V drops 3 bases and J drops 3 bases, and the junction holds 7 bases not matched to any gene. CDR1 and CDR2 (SQVTM, ANQGSEA) derive from the germline V gene. The cysteine opens and the phenylalanine closes a CDR3 of 16 amino acids. Just the 48-base CDR3 DNA is kept, in frame starting at base 1. Ficoll-Paque density gradient centrifugation was the method used to isolate PBMCs. The paper as a whole reports these results and caveats: Contracting CD4+ clones turned up mainly in the CM and EM memory subsets, whereas EMRA was where CD8+ clones were enriched. The study included only a couple of mild cases, and larger cohorts that include severe cases with pre-infection samples were judged to be necessary. Whether the second-wave clones peaking on day 37 were SARS-CoV-2 specific was not confirmed. Some responding clones were detected in pre-infection memory, suggesting pre-existing cross-reactive memory T cells joined the SARS-CoV-2 response. Clones that contracted from day 15 to 85 showed balanced CD4/CD8 phenotypes, whereas a second wave of clones that expanded from day 15 to 37 leaned towards CD4+.

The sequencer was an Illumina NovaSeq 6000. cDNA libraries for TCRalpha and TCRbeta were prepared by 5'RACE using constant-segment primers, with sample barcodes and unique molecular identifiers added. RNA was extracted from every sample with Trizol reagent. Library amplification was performed in two PCR steps, and a second sample barcode and Illumina TruSeq adapters were introduced in the second step. Libraries were sequenced on an Illumina NovaSeq with 2 x 150 bp paired-end reads. Per the authors' processing: Demultiplexing of reads and collapsing into UMI-guided consensus sequences were performed with migec v1.2.7. Using mixcr v2.1.11, UMI consensuses were aligned to TRA and TRB V and J templates and then assembled into clonotypes. Clonotypes were classified as expanded or contracted when called significant by both edgeR and NoisET, with noise models trained on biological replicates. edgeR calls used a false discovery rate-adjusted p below 0.01 and a log2 fold-change threshold of 1. As an exploratory analysis of dynamics, max-normalized trajectories of the 1000 most abundant clonotypes were examined by PCA with hierarchical clustering. Separately sequenced CD4+ and CD8+ repertoires were used to assign the CD4 or CD8 phenotype of responding clones. The public reads were reanalyzed by TCRdb: fastp trimming at Q25, MiXCR alignment, in-frame beta chains only. One record per CDR3 amino acid sequence lists the most common genes and DNA. TCRdb, not the authors, supplied the V and J calls. The sample includes roughly 110,000 distinct CDR3 sequences, with 15% to 20% observed a single time. Together, the top ten hold 28% of the sample.

The material sequenced was PBMCs or a T cell subset sorted from them (not recorded which). This chain is built from TRBV29-1 and TRBJ2-1, and TRBD1 aligns with 11 junction nucleotides. The sequence came from an adult woman who had mild COVID-19 (a few samples of this study predate the infection). The sample titles of this study are shuffled in the database, so cell type and time point are left out; the donor was told from shared clones. The CDR3 here reads CSVEGGTGGIYNEQFF. Here is the DNA: TGCAGCGTTGAGGGTGGGACAGGGGGAATCTACAATGAGCAGTTCTTC.